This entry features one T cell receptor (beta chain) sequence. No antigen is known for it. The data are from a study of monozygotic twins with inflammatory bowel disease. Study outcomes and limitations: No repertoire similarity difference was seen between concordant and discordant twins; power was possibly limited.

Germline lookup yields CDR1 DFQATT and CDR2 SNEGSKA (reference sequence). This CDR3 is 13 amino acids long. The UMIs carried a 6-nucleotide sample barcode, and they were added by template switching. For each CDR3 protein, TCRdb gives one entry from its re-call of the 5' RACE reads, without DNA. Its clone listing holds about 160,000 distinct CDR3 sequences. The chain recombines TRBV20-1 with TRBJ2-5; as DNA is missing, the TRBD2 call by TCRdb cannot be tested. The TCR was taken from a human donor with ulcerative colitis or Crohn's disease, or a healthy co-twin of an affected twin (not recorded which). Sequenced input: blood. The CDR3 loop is CSARVTSGSPQYF.